What follows are 2 T cell receptor beta chains derived from one specimen sequenced in a study of Ad26.COV2.S vaccination and SARS-CoV-2 variants. Produced via immunoSEQ multiplex PCR; TCRdb's table is partial and in-frame only. The sample has over 100,000 clones, about 78% seen once. The input for sequencing was peripheral blood, taken after recovery from COVID-19. The receptors stem from a human donor who had recovered from COVID-19.

V is TRBV27 and J is TRBJ2-1; TRBD2 agrees at 10 bases. V shed 6 bases, J shed 4 bases, and the junction held 9 bases outside the gene matches. CDR1 is MNHEY, CDR2 SMNVEV, per germline (reference sequence). The CDR3 covers 16 residues. The CDR3: CASSFSWTSGYNEQFF. The DNA of the CDR3 is TGTGCCAGCAGCTTTAGTTGGACTAGCGGTTACAATGAGCAGTTCTTC.

A single count supports this clone. The chain couples TRBV7-9 to TRBJ2-2; D may be TRBD1 (5 bases). CDR3 length equals 17 residues. Germline CDR1 and CDR2: SEHNR and FQNEAQ (reference sequence). Between the trimmed V and J ends, which lost 5 bases and 4 bases, there was a span of 20 bases. This CDR3 is CASSPPGHSRTTGELFF. The DNA of the CDR3 is TGTGCCAGCAGCCCACCTGGACACTCTCGGACCACCGGGGAGCTGTTTTTT.